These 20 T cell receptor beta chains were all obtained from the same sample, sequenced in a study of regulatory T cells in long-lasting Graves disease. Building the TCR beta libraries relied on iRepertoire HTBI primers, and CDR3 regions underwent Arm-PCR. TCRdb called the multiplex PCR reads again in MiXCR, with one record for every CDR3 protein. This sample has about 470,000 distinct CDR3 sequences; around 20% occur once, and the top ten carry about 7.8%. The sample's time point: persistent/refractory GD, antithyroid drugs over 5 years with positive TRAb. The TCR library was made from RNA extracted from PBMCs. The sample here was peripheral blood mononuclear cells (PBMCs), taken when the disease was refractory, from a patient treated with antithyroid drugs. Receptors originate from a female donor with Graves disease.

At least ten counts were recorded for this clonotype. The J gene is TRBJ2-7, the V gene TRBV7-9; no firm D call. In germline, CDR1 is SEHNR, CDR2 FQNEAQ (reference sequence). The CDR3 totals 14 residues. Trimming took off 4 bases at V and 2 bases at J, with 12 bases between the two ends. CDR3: CASSSPRHPYEQYF. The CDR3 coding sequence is TGTGCCAGCAGCTCCCCTCGTCATCCCTACGAGCAGTACTTC.

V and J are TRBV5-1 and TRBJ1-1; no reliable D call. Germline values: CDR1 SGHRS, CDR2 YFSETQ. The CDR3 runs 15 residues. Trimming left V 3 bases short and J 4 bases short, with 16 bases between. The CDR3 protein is CASSWAGLRGTEAFF. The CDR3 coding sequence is TGCGCCAGCAGCTGGGCGGGCCTCCGGGGCACTGAAGCTTTCTTT.

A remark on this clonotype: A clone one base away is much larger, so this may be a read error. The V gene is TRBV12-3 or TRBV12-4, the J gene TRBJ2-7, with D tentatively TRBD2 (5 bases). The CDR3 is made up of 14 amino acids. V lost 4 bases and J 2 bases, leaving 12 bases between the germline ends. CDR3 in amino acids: CASSYRRGTYEQYF. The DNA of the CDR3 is TGTGCCAGCAGTTACAGACGGGGAACCTACGAGCAGTACTTC.

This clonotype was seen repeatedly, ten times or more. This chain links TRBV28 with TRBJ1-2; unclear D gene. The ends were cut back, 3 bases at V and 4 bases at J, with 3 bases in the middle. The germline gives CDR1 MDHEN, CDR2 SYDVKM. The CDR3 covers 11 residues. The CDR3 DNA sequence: TGTGCCAGCAGTTTTGGCTATGGCTACACCTTC. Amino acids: CASSFGYGYTF.

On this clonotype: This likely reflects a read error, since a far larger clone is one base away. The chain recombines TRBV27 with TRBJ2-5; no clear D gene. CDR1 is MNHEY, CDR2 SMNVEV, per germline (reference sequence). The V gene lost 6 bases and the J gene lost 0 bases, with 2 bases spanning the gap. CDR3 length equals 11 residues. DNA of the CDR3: TGTGCCAGCAGGTACCAAGAGACCCAGTACTTC. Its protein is CASRYQETQYF.

The CDR3 reads CASSLAPGAQELTYEQYF. Written as DNA, the CDR3 is TGCGCCAGCAGCTTGGCCCCGGGGGCCCAGGAACTAACCTACGAGCAGTACTTC. This chain connects TRBV5-1 to TRBJ2-7; D assignment may be TRBD1 or TRBD2 (6 bases each). There are 18 residues in the CDR3. Germline V gene data show CDR1 as SGHRS and CDR2 as YFSETQ. V lost 0 bases to trimming and J lost 2 bases, with 21 bases between them.

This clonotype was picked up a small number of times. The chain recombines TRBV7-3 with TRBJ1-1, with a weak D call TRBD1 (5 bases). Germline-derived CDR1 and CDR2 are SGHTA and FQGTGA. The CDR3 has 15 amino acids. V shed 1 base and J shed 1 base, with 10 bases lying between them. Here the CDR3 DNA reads TGTGCCAGCAGCTTAAGAGCGGGACCGAACACTGAAGCTTTCTTT. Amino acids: CASSLRAGPNTEAFF.

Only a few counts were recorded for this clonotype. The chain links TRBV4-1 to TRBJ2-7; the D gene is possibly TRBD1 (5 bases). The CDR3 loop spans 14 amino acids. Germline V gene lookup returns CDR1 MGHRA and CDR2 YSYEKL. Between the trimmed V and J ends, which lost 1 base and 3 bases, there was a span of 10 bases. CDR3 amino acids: CASSQVSGHYEQYF. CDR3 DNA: TGCGCCAGCAGCCAAGTTTCAGGACACTACGAGCAGTACTTC.

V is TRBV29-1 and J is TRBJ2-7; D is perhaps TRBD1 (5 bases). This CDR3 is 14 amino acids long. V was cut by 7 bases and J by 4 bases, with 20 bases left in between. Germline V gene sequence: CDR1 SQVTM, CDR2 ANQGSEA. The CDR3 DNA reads TGCAGCGCCCTCGGGCAGGGAAAAGAATACGAGCAGTACTTC. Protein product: CSALGQGKEYEQYF.

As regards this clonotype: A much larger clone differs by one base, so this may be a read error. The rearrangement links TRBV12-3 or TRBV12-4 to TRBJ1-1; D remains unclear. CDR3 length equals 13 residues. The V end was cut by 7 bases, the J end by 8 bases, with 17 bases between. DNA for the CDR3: TGTGCCAGCACCCTTCTCAGCGGGAGAGAAGCTTTCTTT. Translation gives CASTLLSGREAFF.

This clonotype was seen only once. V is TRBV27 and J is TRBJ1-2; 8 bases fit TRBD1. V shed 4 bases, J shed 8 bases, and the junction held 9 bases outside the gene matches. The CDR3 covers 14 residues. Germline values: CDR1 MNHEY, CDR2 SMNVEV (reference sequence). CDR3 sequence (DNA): TGTGCCAGCAGTTCGACAGGGGACCTATTAGGCTACACCTTC. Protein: CASSSTGDLLGYTF.

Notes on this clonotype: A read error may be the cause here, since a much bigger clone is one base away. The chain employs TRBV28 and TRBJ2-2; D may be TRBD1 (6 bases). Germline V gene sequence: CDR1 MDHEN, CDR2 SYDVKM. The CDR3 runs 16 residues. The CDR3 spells CASNPTGTSNTGEPFF. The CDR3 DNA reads TGTGCCAGCAATCCAACAGGGACCTCTAACACCGGGGAGCCGTTTTTT.

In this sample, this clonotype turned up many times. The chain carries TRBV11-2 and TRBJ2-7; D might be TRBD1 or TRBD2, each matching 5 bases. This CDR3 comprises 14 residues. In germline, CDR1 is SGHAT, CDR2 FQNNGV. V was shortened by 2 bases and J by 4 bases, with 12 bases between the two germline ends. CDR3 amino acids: CASSLRGTEYEQYF. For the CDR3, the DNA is TGTGCCAGCAGCTTACGTGGGACGGAATACGAGCAGTACTTC.

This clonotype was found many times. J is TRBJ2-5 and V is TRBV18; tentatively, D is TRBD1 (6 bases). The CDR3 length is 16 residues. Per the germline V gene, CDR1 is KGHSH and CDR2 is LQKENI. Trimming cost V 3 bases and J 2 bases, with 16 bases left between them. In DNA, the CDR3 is TGTGCCAGCTCACCCCCGGGGAACAGGGCTCAAGAGACCCAGTACTTC. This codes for CASSPPGNRAQETQYF.

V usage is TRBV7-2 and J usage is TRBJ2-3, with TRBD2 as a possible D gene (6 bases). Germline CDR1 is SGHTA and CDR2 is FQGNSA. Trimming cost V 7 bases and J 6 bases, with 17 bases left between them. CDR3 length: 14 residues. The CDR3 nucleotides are TGTGCCAGCATCGGTGGACTACTGGGGGATACGCAGTATTTT. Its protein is CASIGGLLGDTQYF.

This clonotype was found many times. The CDR3 DNA is TGTGCCAGCAGTTACTCGGCAGGCTATGGCTACACCTTC. This translates into CASSYSAGYGYTF. V gene TRBV6-2 or TRBV6-3 combines with J gene TRBJ1-2; D is ambiguous. Germline assignment: CDR1 MNHEY and CDR2 SVGEGT. The length of the CDR3 is 13 residues. V lost 0 bases and J 4 bases, leaving 6 bases between the germline ends.

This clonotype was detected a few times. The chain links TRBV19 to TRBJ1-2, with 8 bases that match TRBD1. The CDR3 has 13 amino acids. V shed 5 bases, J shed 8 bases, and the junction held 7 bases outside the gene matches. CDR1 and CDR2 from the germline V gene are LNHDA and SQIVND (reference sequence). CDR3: CASSAISGGGYTF. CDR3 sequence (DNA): TGTGCCAGTAGTGCTATATCAGGGGGCGGCTACACCTTC.

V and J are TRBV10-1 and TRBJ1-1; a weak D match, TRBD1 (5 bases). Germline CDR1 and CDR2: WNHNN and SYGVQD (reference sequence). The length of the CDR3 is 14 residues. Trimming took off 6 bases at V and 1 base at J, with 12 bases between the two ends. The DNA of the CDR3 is TGCGCCAGCAGCCGGGACGTCCAGAACACTGAAGCTTTCTTT. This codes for CASSRDVQNTEAFF.

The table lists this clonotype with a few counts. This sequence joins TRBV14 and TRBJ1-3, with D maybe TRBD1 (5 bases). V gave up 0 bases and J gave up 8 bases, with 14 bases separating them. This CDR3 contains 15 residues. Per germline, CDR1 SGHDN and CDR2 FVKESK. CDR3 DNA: TGTGCCAGCAGCCAAGATCAGGGAAGTATTGACACCATATATTTT. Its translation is CASSQDQGSIDTIYF.

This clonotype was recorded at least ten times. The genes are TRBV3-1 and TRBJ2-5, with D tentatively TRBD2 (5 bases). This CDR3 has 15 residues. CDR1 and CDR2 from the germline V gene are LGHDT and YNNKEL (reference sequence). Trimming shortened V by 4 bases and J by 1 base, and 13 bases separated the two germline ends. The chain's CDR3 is CASSPSLRVQETQYF. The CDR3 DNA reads TGTGCCAGCAGCCCCTCCCTGAGGGTCCAAGAGACCCAGTACTTC.